This entry describes one T cell receptor (beta chain). The CDR3 covers 18 residues. The V and J ends lost 3 bases and 1 base, in that order; junction bases with no gene match: 10. Germline V gene sequence: CDR1 MDHEN, CDR2 SYDVKM. The data originate from a study of blood T cell repertoires in COVID-19. Study details: COVID-19 samples, acute and convalescent, were from the United States, Italy and Spain. Sources were T cells, B-cell-depleted T cells, or PBMCs; the material itself was cDNA or gDNA.

In the authors' workflow: Cell counts per sample came from amplifying reference gene primers. The method was immunoSEQ multiplex PCR; TCRdb's version includes in-frame clones alone and lacks a portion of them. Clone size and V and J calls were adopted from that table, with D and trimming inferred from the DNA. The sample contains about 190,000 clones, more than 70% of which appear only once. J is TRBJ1-5 and V is TRBV28; 9 bases match TRBD1. The sequencing sample was made of peripheral blood. This clonotype originated in a man aged 40-49 years with active or convalescent COVID-19. The CDR3 nucleotides are TGTGCCAGCAGTTTGCCCGGGACAGGGATAATGAGCAATCAGCCCCAGCATTTT. This translates into CASSLPGTGIMSNQPQHF. The variable domain in full, with the rest retrieved from reference TRBV28 and TRBJ1-5, is DVKVTQSSRYLVKRTGEKVFLECVQDMDHENMFWYRQDPGLGLRLIYFSYDVKMKEKGDIPEGYSVSREKKERFSLILESASTNQTSMYLCASSLPGTGIMSNQPQHFGDGTRLSIL.